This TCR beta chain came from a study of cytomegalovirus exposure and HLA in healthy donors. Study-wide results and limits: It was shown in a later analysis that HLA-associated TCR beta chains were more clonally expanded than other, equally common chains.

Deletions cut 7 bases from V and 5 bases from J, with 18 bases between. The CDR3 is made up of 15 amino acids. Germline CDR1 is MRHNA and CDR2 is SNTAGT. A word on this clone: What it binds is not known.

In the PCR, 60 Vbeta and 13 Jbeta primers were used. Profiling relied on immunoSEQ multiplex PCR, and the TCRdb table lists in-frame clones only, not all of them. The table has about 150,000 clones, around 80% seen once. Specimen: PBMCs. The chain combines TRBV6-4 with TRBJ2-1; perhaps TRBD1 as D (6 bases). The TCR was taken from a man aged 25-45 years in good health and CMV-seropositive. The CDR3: CASNTPGVGNNEQFF. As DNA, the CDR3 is TGTGCCAGCAACACACCAGGGGTAGGGAACAATGAGCAGTTCTTC.